This T cell receptor (beta chain) was retrieved from a study of T-cell reconstitution after alpha-beta-depleted transplantation in children. From germline, CDR1 is MGHDK and CDR2 SYGVNS. The CDR3 extends over 16 amino acids. Trimming removed 5 bases at V and 7 bases at J, with 21 bases between. The TCRbeta library was prepared with unique molecular identifiers. One entry per CDR3 protein results from TCRdb running MiXCR on the PCR reads. The sample holds 250,000 to 300,000 distinct CDR3 sequences, approximately 9.6% seen once. Sequencing used PBMCs from the stem cell graft donor, obtained from the stem cell graft. The V call is TRBV25-1, the J call TRBJ2-1, with D perhaps TRBD2 (7 bases). This sequence was found in a human donor who donated a stem cell graft to a child with SCID. The CDR3 nucleotides read TGTGCCAGCAGTCCCCCTATAGGGGGGGCCACTAATGAGCAGTTCTTC. This encodes CASSPPIGGATNEQFF. The full variable domain, with the rest looked up from reference TRBV25-1 and TRBJ2-1, is EADIYQTPRYLVIGTGKKITLECSQTMGHDKMYWYQQDPGMELHLIHYSYGVNSTEKGDLSSESTVSRIRTEHFPLTLESARPSHTSQYLCASSPPIGGATNEQFFGPGTRLTVL.